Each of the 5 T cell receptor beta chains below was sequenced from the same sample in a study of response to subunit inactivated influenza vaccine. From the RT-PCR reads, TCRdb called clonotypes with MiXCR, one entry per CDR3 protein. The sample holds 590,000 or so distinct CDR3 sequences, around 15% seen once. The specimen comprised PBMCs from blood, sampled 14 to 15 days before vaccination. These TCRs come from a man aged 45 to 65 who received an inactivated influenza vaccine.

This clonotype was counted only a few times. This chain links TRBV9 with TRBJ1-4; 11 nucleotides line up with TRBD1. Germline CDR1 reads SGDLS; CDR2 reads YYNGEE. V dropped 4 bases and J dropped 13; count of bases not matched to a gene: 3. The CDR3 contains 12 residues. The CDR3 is CASSRDRGGLFF. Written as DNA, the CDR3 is TGTGCCAGCAGCCGGGACAGGGGGGGACTGTTTTTT.

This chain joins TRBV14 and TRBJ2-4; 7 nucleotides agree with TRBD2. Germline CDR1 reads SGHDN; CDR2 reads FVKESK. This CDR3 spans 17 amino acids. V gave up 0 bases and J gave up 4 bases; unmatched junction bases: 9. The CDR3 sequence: CASSQDLGSGEKNIQYF. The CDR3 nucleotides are TGTGCCAGCAGCCAAGATCTGGGCAGCGGGGAAAAAAACATTCAGTACTTC.

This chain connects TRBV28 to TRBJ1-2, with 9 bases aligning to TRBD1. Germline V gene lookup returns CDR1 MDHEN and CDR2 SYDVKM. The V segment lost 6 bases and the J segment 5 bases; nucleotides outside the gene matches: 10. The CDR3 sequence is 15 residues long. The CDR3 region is CASRPNRGRGYGYTF. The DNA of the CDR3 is TGTGCCAGCAGGCCCAACAGGGGGCGGGGTTATGGCTACACCTTC.

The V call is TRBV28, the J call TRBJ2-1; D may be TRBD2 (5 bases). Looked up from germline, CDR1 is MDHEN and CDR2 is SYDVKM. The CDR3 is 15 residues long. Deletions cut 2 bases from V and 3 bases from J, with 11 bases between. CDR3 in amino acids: CASSLRGFGYNEQFF. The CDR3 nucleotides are TGTGCCAGCAGTTTAAGAGGGTTCGGCTACAATGAGCAGTTCTTC. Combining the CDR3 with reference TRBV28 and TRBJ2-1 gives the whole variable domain DVKVTQSSRYLVKRTGEKVFLECVQDMDHENMFWYRQDPGLGLRLIYFSYDVKMKEKGDIPEGYSVSREKKERFSLILESASTNQTSMYLCASSLRGFGYNEQFFGPGTRLTVL.

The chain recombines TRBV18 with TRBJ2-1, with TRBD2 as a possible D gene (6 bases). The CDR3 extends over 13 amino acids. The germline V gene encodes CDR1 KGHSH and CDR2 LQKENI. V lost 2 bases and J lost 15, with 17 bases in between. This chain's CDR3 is CASSPSEREYLFF. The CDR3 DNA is TGTGCCAGCTCACCATCAGAACGGGAGTATCTGTTCTTC.